The 15 T cell receptor beta chains given below trace back to one sample, sequenced in a study of shared clonotypes between healthy human individuals. The repertoire was sequenced with immunoSEQ multiplex PCR; TCRdb's copy has only in-frame clones and lacks some. The sample has just over 2,000,000 clones; 95% are singletons. What was sequenced was naive CD4+ T cells sorted from blood. Subset here: CD45RA+ positively selected. Receptors were obtained from a man aged 18 to 29 in good health.

This clone was seen more than once but under ten times. The chain uses TRBV19 and TRBJ1-1; no reliable D call. From germline, CDR1 is LNHDA and CDR2 SQIVND (reference sequence). This CDR3 is 14 amino acids long. V lost 8 bases, J lost 1 base, and 14 bases lay in between. CDR3 sequence reads: CASSREGGNTEAFF. Written as DNA, the CDR3 is TGTGCCAGTTCGAGGGAGGGTGGGAACACTGAAGCTTTCTTT.

This clone appeared once. DNA for the CDR3: TGTGCCAGCTCCCAAGGGCGTACGGGGGGTGGAAGCAATCAGCCCCAGCATTTT. This gives the protein CASSQGRTGGGSNQPQHF. The rearrangement joins TRBV18 to TRBJ1-5; maybe TRBD1 (5 bases). CDR1 is KGHSH and CDR2 is LQKENI in the germline V gene. Trimming cost V 6 bases and J 1 base, with 22 bases left between them. The CDR3 sequence is 18 residues long.

The chain links TRBV11-3 to TRBJ2-7, with TRBD2 matching over 8 bases. The CDR3 is 16 amino acids. Looked up from germline, CDR1 is SGHNT and CDR2 is YENEEA. Germline trimming cut 0 bases from V and 4 bases from J; bases unmatched to any gene: 8. This CDR3 is CASSLDWETSVYEQYF. Written as DNA, the CDR3 is TGTGCCAGCAGCTTAGATTGGGAGACTAGCGTTTACGAGCAGTACTTC.

The V and J genes are TRBV7-9 and TRBJ2-1, with D hard to call. The CDR3 covers 14 residues. Germline CDR1 SEHNR, CDR2 FQNEAQ (reference sequence). The V end lost 5 bases, the J end lost 4 bases, and 12 bases lay between the germline ends. CDR3 residues: CASSRAPVYNEQFF. The DNA for the CDR3 is TGTGCCAGCAGCAGGGCACCGGTTTACAATGAGCAGTTCTTC.

About this clone: Other DNA sequences in this specimen translate into the identical CDR3. The J gene is TRBJ2-3, the V gene TRBV5-1; D gene uncertain. CDR3 length equals 15 residues. CDR1 SGHRS and CDR2 YFSETQ come from the germline V gene. V was pared by 0 bases and J by 3 bases, with 11 bases between. The CDR3 is CASSLGGPGTDTQYF. The CDR3 DNA reads as TGCGCCAGCAGCTTGGGAGGTCCCGGGACAGATACGCAGTATTTT.

The chain uses TRBV5-5 and TRBJ1-2; 8 bases line up with TRBD1. Per the germline V gene, CDR1 is SGHKS and CDR2 is YYEKEE (reference sequence). V gave up 0 bases and J gave up 8 bases; unmatched junction bases: 9. This CDR3 region has 15 residues. CDR3 loop: CASSLDSGGLYGYTF. CDR3 coding DNA: TGTGCCAGCAGCTTGGACTCAGGGGGCTTATACGGCTACACCTTC.

The chain employs TRBV27 and TRBJ2-7, with 7 bases fitting TRBD1. The V and J ends lost 2 bases and 0 bases, in that order; junction bases with no gene match: 4. The CDR3 contains 15 residues. Germline V lookup: CDR1 MNHEY, CDR2 SMNVEV (reference sequence). CDR3 amino acids: CASSLIWDSSYEQYF. Written as DNA, the CDR3 is TGTGCCAGCAGTTTAATTTGGGACAGCTCCTACGAGCAGTACTTC.

The V gene is TRBV11-2, the J gene TRBJ2-7; no definite D call. The V end lost 1 base, the J end lost 4 bases, and 11 bases lay between the germline ends. Germline V CDR1 and CDR2: SGHAT, FQNNGV. CDR3 length: 14 residues. The CDR3 loop is CASSLGLGFYEQYF. CDR3 DNA sequence: TGTGCCAGCAGCTTAGGTTTAGGGTTTTACGAGCAGTACTTC.

This clone is a singleton in its sample. The chain couples TRBV9 to TRBJ2-2; 7 bases are a match to TRBD1. The CDR3 consists of 16 residues. In germline, CDR1 is SGDLS, CDR2 YYNGEE. V gave up 3 bases and J gave up 4 bases; unmatched junction bases: 9. The CDR3 DNA sequence: TGTGCCAGCAGCGCCCAAACAGGGGTGAGCACCGGGGAGCTGTTTTTT. It translates to CASSAQTGVSTGELFF.

The V and J genes are TRBV25-1 and TRBJ1-5; no clear D gene. The V gene lost 5 bases and the J gene lost 0 bases, with 20 bases spanning the gap. This CDR3 has 18 residues. CDR1 MGHDK and CDR2 SYGVNS come from the germline V gene. The CDR3 coding sequence is TGTGCCAGCAGTTCCGGCCGGGGAGGCCACTATAGCAATCAGCCCCAGCATTTT. This translates into CASSSGRGGHYSNQPQHF. The full variable domain, in which reference TRBV25-1 and TRBJ1-5 provide the parts outside the CDR3, is EADIYQTPRYLVIGTGKKITLECSQTMGHDKMYWYQQDPGMELHLIHYSYGVNSTEKGDLSSESTVSRIRTEHFPLTLESARPSHTSQYLCASSSGRGGHYSNQPQHFGDGTRLSIL.

This sequence joins TRBV4-1 and TRBJ2-2; TRBD2 matches at 9 bases. Germline V CDR1 and CDR2: MGHRA, YSYEKL. There are 16 residues in the CDR3. V lost 0 bases and J lost 5; bases outside the gene matches: 4. CDR3 DNA: TGCGCCAGCAGCCAAGATTCAGCGGGAGGAACCGGGGAGCTGTTTTTT. This sequence encodes CASSQDSAGGTGELFF.

Notes on this clone: Other DNA variants within this sample encode the same CDR3. The chain couples TRBV9 to TRBJ2-1; a weak D match, TRBD2 (6 bases). Germline CDR1 and CDR2: SGDLS and YYNGEE. The CDR3 is 15 residues long. The germline V and J ends were trimmed by 2 bases and 0 bases, with 9 bases remaining between them. The CDR3 nucleotides are TGTGCCAGCAGCGTTAGCGGAAGCTCCTACAATGAGCAGTTCTTC. Translated, it gives CASSVSGSSYNEQFF.

This clone was counted between two and nine times. Other DNA variants within this sample encode the same CDR3. The rearrangement links TRBV10-3 to TRBJ1-1; D uncertain. V lost 6 bases and J lost 1, with 3 bases in between. The CDR3 runs 11 residues. Per the germline V gene, CDR1 is ENHRY and CDR2 is SYGVKD. DNA for the CDR3: TGTGCCATCAGAGCGAACACTGAAGCTTTCTTT. Translated, it gives CAIRANTEAFF.

The chain uses TRBV7-9 and TRBJ1-2; weak D call: TRBD1 (5 bases). The germline V gene has CDR1 SEHNR and CDR2 FQNEAQ (reference sequence). V gave up 4 bases and J gave up 8 bases, with 17 bases separating them. The CDR3 has 14 amino acids. The CDR3 DNA reads TGTGCCAGCAGCTACGGGATGGGGGGTGGAGGCTACACCTTC. Encoded protein: CASSYGMGGGGYTF.

V is TRBV25-1 and J is TRBJ2-5, with D unclear. The CDR3 sequence is 15 residues long. Trimming cost V 1 base and J 8 bases, with 17 bases left between them. CDR1 MGHDK and CDR2 SYGVNS come from the germline V gene. For the CDR3, the DNA is TGTGCCAGCAGTGAATGGCAAACCCTAGGGTCAACCCAGTACTTC. It yields the protein CASSEWQTLGSTQYF. The full variable domain, rest sourced from reference TRBV25-1 and TRBJ2-5, is EADIYQTPRYLVIGTGKKITLECSQTMGHDKMYWYQQDPGMELHLIHYSYGVNSTEKGDLSSESTVSRIRTEHFPLTLESARPSHTSQYLCASSEWQTLGSTQYFGPGTRLLVL.